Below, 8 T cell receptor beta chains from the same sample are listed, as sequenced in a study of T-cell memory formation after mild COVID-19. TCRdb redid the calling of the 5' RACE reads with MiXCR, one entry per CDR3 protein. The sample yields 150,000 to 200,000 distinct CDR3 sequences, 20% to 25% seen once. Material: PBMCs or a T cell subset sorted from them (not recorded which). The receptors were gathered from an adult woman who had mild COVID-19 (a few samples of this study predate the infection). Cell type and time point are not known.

CDR3 protein: CASSPPRTGLPYEQYF. The CDR3 region has the DNA TGTGCCAGCTCACCACCGCGGACAGGCCTCCCCTACGAGCAGTACTTC. This chain uses TRBV18 with TRBJ2-7, with TRBD1 identical over 7 bases. The CDR3 is made up of 16 amino acids. Germline CDR1 reads KGHSH; CDR2 reads LQKENI. V trimming: 0 bases; J trimming: 2 bases; junction bases outside the gene matches: 7.

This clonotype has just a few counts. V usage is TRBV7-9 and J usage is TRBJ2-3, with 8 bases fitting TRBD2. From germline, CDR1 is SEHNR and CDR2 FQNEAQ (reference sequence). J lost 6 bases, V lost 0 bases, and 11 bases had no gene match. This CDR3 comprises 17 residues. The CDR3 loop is CASSLAYGTSLADTQYF. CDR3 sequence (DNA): TGTGCCAGCAGCTTAGCGTACGGGACTAGTCTTGCGGATACGCAGTATTTT. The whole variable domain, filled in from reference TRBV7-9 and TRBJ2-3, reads DTGVSQNPRHKITKRGQNVTFRCDPISEHNRLYWYRQTLGQGPEFLTYFQNEAQLEKSRLLSDRFSAERPKGSFSTLEIQRTEQGDSAMYLCASSLAYGTSLADTQYFGPGTRLTVL.

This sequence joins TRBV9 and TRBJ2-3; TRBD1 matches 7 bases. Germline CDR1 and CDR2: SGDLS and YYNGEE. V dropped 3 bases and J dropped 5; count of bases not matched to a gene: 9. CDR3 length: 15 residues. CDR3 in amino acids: CASSAQGSLRDTQYF. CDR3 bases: TGTGCCAGCAGCGCACAGGGGTCCTTGAGAGATACGCAGTATTTT.

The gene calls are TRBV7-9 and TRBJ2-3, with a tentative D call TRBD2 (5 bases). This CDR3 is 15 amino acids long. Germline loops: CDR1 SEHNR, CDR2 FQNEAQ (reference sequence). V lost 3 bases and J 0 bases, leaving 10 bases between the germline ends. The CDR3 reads CASSLSGFSTDTQYF. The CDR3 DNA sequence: TGTGCCAGCAGCTTGAGCGGCTTTAGCACAGATACGCAGTATTTT. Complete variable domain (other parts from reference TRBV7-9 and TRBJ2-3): DTGVSQNPRHKITKRGQNVTFRCDPISEHNRLYWYRQTLGQGPEFLTYFQNEAQLEKSRLLSDRFSAERPKGSFSTLEIQRTEQGDSAMYLCASSLSGFSTDTQYFGPGTRLTVL.

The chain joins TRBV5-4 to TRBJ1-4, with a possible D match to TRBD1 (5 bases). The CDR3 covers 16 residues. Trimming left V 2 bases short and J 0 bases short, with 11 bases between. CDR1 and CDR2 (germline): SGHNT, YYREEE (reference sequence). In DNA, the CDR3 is TGTGCCAGCAGCTTTCGGACACATACAACTAATGAAAAACTGTTTTTT. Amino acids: CASSFRTHTTNEKLFF. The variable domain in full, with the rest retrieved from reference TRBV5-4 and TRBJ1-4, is ETGVTQSPTHLIKTRGQQVTLRCSSQSGHNTVSWYQQALGQGPQFIFQYYREEENGRGNFPPRFSGLQFPNYSSELNVNALELDDSALYLCASSFRTHTTNEKLFFGSGTQLSVL.

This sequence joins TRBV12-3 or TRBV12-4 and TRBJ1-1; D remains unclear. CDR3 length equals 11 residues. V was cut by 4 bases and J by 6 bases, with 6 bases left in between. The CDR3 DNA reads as TGTGCCAGCAGTTCGACGCCTGAAGCTTTCTTT. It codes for CASSSTPEAFF.

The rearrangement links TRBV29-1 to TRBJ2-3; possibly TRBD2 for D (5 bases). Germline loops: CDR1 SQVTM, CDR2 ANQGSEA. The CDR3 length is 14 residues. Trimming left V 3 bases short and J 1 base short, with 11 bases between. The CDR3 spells CSVDPGTGTDTQYF. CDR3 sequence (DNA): TGCAGCGTTGACCCGGGAACGGGCACAGATACGCAGTATTTT.

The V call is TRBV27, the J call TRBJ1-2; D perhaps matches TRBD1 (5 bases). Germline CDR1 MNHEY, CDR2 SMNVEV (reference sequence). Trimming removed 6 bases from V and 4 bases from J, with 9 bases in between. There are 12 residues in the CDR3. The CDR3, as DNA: TGTGCCAGCAGATGGGGGACCTATGGCTACACCTTC. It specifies CASRWGTYGYTF.